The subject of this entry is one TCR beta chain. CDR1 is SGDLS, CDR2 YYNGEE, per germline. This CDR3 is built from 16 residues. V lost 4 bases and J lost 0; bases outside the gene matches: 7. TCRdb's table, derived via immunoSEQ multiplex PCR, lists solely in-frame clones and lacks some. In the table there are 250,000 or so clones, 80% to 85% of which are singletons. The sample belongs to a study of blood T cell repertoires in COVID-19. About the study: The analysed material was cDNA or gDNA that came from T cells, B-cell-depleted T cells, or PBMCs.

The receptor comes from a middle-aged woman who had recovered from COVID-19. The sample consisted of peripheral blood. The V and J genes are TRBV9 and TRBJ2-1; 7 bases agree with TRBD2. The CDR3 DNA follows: TGTGCCAGCAGCCCCCGCGGCGGGAGCTCCTACAATGAGCAGTTCTTC. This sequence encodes CASSPRGGSSYNEQFF.